This is a list of T cell receptor beta chains from one sample in a study of T cells in Graves' hyperthyroidism and ophthalmopathy. TCRdb re-derived calls from the multiplex PCR reads in MiXCR, one entry per CDR3 protein. The table includes over 300,000 distinct CDR3 sequences, approximately 13% detected once. Input material: blood. The receptors were gathered from a woman in her sixties or seventies with Graves' hyperthyroidism. Each CDR3 is given with its conserved first and last residue. The D gene is left open where the match is weak. A clone size is listed for some rows: how often the clone was seen (once, few, many), or a class if it is expanded.

TRBJ2-2	13	-	many	TRBV28	CASNGRGAGELFF	TGTGCCAGCAATGGCAGAGGGGCCGGGGAGCTGTTTTTT
TRBJ2-2	13	-	many	TRBV24-1	CATSTSLTGELFF	TGTGCCACCAGTACTAGCCTCACCGGGGAGCTGTTTTTT
TRBJ2-5	17	-	many	TRBV30	CAFLRGEGSELKRTQYF	TGTGCCTTCCTCCGGGGAGAGGGTAGCGAGTTAAAGAGAACCCAGTACTTC
TRBJ2-3	16	-	few	TRBV6-9	CASSYSSGTSTDTQYF	TGTGCCAGCAGTTACTCTTCGGGCACTAGCACAGATACGCAGTATTTT
TRBJ2-5	12	TRBD2	many	TRBV28	CASRKTSGRWYF	TGTGCCAGCAGGAAGACTAGCGGTCGTTGGTACTTC
TRBJ2-5	13	-	many	TRBV12-3/TRBV12-4	CASTDWYQETQYF	TGTGCCAGCACCGATTGGTACCAAGAGACCCAGTACTTC
TRBJ2-2	13	TRBD2	many	TRBV10-3	CAIRSSGTGELFF	TGTGCCATCAGGTCTAGCGGTACCGGGGAGCTGTTTTTT
TRBJ1-2	13	-	many	TRBV2	CASSRDSLYGYTF	TGTGCCAGCAGTCGCGACAGCCTCTATGGCTACACCTTC
TRBJ1-1	15	TRBD1	many	TRBV27	CASSSLQGVNTEAFF	TGTGCCAGCAGTTCCCTACAGGGGGTGAACACTGAAGCTTTCTTT
TRBJ1-5	15	TRBD1	few	TRBV6-1	CASSELDRDNQPQHF	TGTGCCAGCAGTGAGCTGGACAGGGATAATCAGCCCCAGCATTTT
TRBJ1-1	14	TRBD1	-	TRBV6-1	CASSGGRAASEAFF	TGTGCCAGCTCAGGGGGGAGGGCAGCGAGTGAAGCTTTCTTT
TRBJ2-2	13	-	-	TRBV6-1	CASSRSAGGELFF	TGTGCCAGCAGCCGGAGTGCTGGCGGGGAGCTGTTTTTT
TRBJ2-1	13	-	many	TRBV18	CASSPTEQEEQFF	TGTGCCAGCTCACCAACCGAACAGGAAGAGCAGTTCTTC
TRBJ2-2	14	TRBD2	many	TRBV6-2/TRBV6-3	CASRGWRETGELFF	TGTGCCAGCAGAGGGTGGCGGGAGACCGGGGAGCTGTTTTTT
TRBJ1-1	14	-	many	TRBV30	CAWSVGTPNTEAFF	TGTGCCTGGAGTGTAGGGACCCCGAACACTGAAGCTTTCTTT
TRBJ1-4	15	-	-	TRBV7-9	CASSMIQGFNEKLFF	TGTGCCAGCAGCATGATACAGGGTTTTAATGAAAAACTGTTTTTT
TRBJ2-1	17	-	few	TRBV10-3	CAISESTGGFSYNEQFF	TGTGCCATCAGTGAGTCGACCGGCGGGTTCTCCTACAATGAGCAGTTCTTC
TRBJ2-2	15	-	many	TRBV30	CAWRGRGSWTGELFF	TGTGCCTGGAGGGGTCGGGGTTCATGGACCGGGGAGCTGTTTTTT
TRBJ1-6	12	-	many	TRBV2	CASTGSNSPLHF	TGTGCCAGCACGGGGAGCAATTCACCCCTCCACTTT
TRBJ2-3	14	-	many	TRBV2	CASSVGDFTDTQYF	TGTGCCAGCAGTGTCGGGGACTTCACAGATACGCAGTATTTT
TRBJ2-1	13	TRBD2	-	TRBV3-1	CASSRGRSNEQFF	TGTGCCAGCAGTCGCGGGAGGAGCAATGAGCAGTTCTTC
TRBJ2-3	15	TRBD2	many	TRBV7-8	CASSFGGSRADTQYF	TGTGCCAGCAGCTTCGGCGGGAGTCGGGCAGATACGCAGTATTTT
TRBJ2-2	15	-	-	TRBV9	CASSAWTANTGELFF	TGTGCCAGCAGCGCCTGGACAGCAAACACCGGGGAGCTGTTTTTT
TRBJ1-1	15	-	-	TRBV4-1	CASSPGPMVGTEAFF	TGCGCCAGCAGCCCGGGGCCTATGGTGGGGACTGAAGCTTTCTTT
TRBJ2-2	15	TRBD1	many	TRBV7-2	CASTPGQVNTGELFF	TGTGCCAGCACCCCGGGACAGGTGAACACCGGGGAGCTGTTTTTT
TRBJ2-2	14	-	many	TRBV5-4	CASSLAFETGELFF	TGTGCCAGCAGCTTGGCGTTTGAAACCGGGGAGCTGTTTTTT